The 15 T cell receptor beta chains presented below share a single source sample, sequenced in a study of T cells expressing NK-cell markers (dated by TCRdb to the early 2020s). Library prep was done by 5' RACE. Data came from an Illumina HiSeq 2000. Following TCRdb reprocessing, every CDR3 protein sequence forms one entry, and DNA is not provided. This sample's clone table shows fewer than 200,000 distinct CDR3 sequences. The top ten constitute approximately 18% of the sample. The material sequenced was blood T cells: a sorted CD56 or NKG2C T cell subset, CD4+ or CD8+ T cells, or bulk PBMC T cells (not recorded which). The origin of the receptors is a woman aged 18 to 75 in good health.

V usage is TRBV28 and J usage is TRBJ1-5; without DNA, the TCRdb call of TRBD1 cannot be checked. From germline, CDR1 is MDHEN and CDR2 SYDVKM. The CDR3 consists of 15 residues. The CDR3 is CASSPRGGRGQPQHF. Supplemented by reference TRBV28 and TRBJ1-5, the full variable domain reads DVKVTQSSRYLVKRTGEKVFLECVQDMDHENMFWYRQDPGLGLRLIYFSYDVKMKEKGDIPEGYSVSREKKERFSLILESASTNQTSMYLCASSPRGGRGQPQHFGDGTRLSIL.

This chain joins TRBV7-2 and TRBJ2-2. The CDR3 has 15 residues. CDR1 and CDR2 (germline): SGHTA, FQGNSA. The CDR3: CASSASAQWAGELFF.

This chain links TRBV18 with TRBJ2-5. The CDR3 has 15 amino acids. Germline loops: CDR1 KGHSH, CDR2 LQKENI. The CDR3 loop reads CASSPPSGLVGTQYF.

This chain connects TRBV11-1 to TRBJ2-1; TCRdb reports TRBD1, a call that lacks DNA to check it against. This CDR3 is 15 amino acids long. The germline CDR1 and CDR2 sequences are SGHAT and FQDESV (reference sequence). The CDR3 sequence is CASSPSGVSYNEQFF. Together with reference TRBV11-1 and TRBJ2-1, the CDR3 gives the full variable domain: EAEVAQSPRYKITEKSQAVAFWCDPISGHATLYWYRQILGQGPELLVQFQDESVVDDSQLPKDRFSAERLKGVDSTLKIQPAELGDSAMYLCASSPSGVSYNEQFFGPGTRLTVL.

The chain has TRBV20-1 and TRBJ2-1; with no DNA, the TCRdb D assignment of TRBD2 cannot be verified. This CDR3 is built from 15 residues. Per the germline V gene, CDR1 is DFQATT and CDR2 is SNEGSKA (reference sequence). CDR3 residues: CSARETSGRNNEQFF.

The V and J genes are TRBV6-5 and TRBJ1-6. Germline loops: CDR1 MNHEY, CDR2 SVGAGI. CDR3 length: 15 amino acids. This CDR3 is CASKDSSSYNSPLHF.

The chain recombines TRBV7-2 with TRBJ1-1; with no DNA, the TCRdb D assignment of TRBD1 cannot be verified. Per germline, CDR1 SGHTA and CDR2 FQGNSA. The CDR3 totals 13 residues. CDR3 amino acids: CASSSPVQSEAFF.

The chain employs TRBV5-1 and TRBJ2-2; TCRdb returns TRBD1, unconfirmable since there is no DNA. The CDR3 consists of 15 residues. Germline-derived CDR1 and CDR2 are SGHRS and YFSETQ. CDR3 region: CASSTWTANTGELFF. Looking up the rest from reference TRBV5-1 and TRBJ2-2 gives the full variable domain: KAGVTQTPRYLIKTRGQQVTLSCSPISGHRSVSWYQQTPGQGLQFLFEYFSETQRNKGNFPGRFSGRQFSNSRSEMNVSTLELGDSALYLCASSTWTANTGELFFGEGSRLTVL.

The CDR3 loop is CASSNFRVGAEAFF. V is TRBV25-1 and J is TRBJ1-1; TCRdb returns TRBD1, unconfirmable since there is no DNA. Germline values: CDR1 MGHDK, CDR2 SYGVNS. CDR3 length: 14 residues.

This sequence joins TRBV10-3 and TRBJ1-6. CDR3 length equals 13 residues. Germline V lookup: CDR1 ENHRY, CDR2 SYGVKD. The CDR3 here is CAISDQRNSPLHF.

The chain couples TRBV7-2 to TRBJ2-1; TCRdb's assignment of TRBD2 cannot be checked, as there is no DNA. The germline CDR1 and CDR2 sequences are SGHTA and FQGNSA. CDR3 length: 11 amino acids. CDR3 region: CASSKVHEQFF. Supplemented by reference TRBV7-2 and TRBJ2-1, the full variable domain reads GAGVSQSPSNKVTEKGKDVELRCDPISGHTALYWYRQSLGQGLEFLIYFQGNSAPDKSGLPSDRFSAERTGGSVSTLTIQRTQQEDSAVYLCASSKVHEQFFGPGTRLTVL.

The chain employs TRBV6-1 and TRBJ2-5; TCRdb's D call, TRBD2, is unchecked because there is no DNA. The CDR3 runs to 15 residues. Germline values: CDR1 MNHNS, CDR2 SASEGT. The CDR3 here is CASSATSGLSETQYF.

The chain couples TRBV2 to TRBJ1-1. CDR1 SNHLY and CDR2 FYNNEI come from the germline V gene. The CDR3 is 14 amino acids. The CDR3 here is CASRTGSPNTEAFF. Combining the CDR3 with reference TRBV2 and TRBJ1-1 gives the whole variable domain EPEVTQTPSHQVTQMGQEVILRCVPISNHLYFYWYRQILGQKVEFLVSFYNNEISEKSEIFDDQFSVERPDGSNFTLKIRSTKLEDSAMYFCASRTGSPNTEAFFGQGTRLTVV.

The gene calls are TRBV5-1 and TRBJ2-3; TCRdb outputs TRBD2, but without DNA this stays unchecked. Germline CDR1 SGHRS, CDR2 YFSETQ. The CDR3 length is 15 residues. CDR3 loop: CASSAHTGASDTQYF.

J is TRBJ2-3 and V is TRBV25-1. Germline CDR1 MGHDK, CDR2 SYGVNS. The CDR3 has 13 amino acids. CDR3 sequence: CASSGVVGDTQYF.